This passage covers 16 T cell receptor beta chains from one sample sequenced in a study of shared clonotypes between healthy human individuals (dated by TCRdb to the early 2020s). The receptor library was made with the immunoSEQ multiplex PCR assay. The table comes from immuneACCESS by way of TCRdb, which keeps in-frame sequences with V and J called. Part of the clones is missing from these tables; in studies checked, under half for an unresolved V gene and the rest for unknown reasons. Present in this sample are about 710,000 clones, over 55% of which were seen just once. Around 1.7% of the sample is taken by the ten largest. Material: memory CD4+ T cells sorted from blood. The sample's cell subset or site label, decoded: CD45RA-negative fraction. The receptors shown here come from a woman younger than 45 in good health.

The rearrangement uses TRBV7-2 and TRBJ2-7; TRBD1 matches 9 bases. CDR3 length: 13 residues. CDR1 and CDR2 (germline): SGHTA, FQGNSA. The J segment lost 5 bases and the V segment lost 5 bases, leaving 4 bases of the junction unmatched. This chain's CDR3 is CASSRDRVNEQYF. The CDR3 region has the DNA TGTGCCAGCAGCCGGGACAGGGTTAACGAGCAGTACTTC.

The chain has TRBV6-6 and TRBJ1-2, with 7 nucleotides matching TRBD1. The junction had 8 bases not matched to a gene; V was cut back by 7 bases and J by 6 bases. The CDR3 has 13 amino acids. The germline V gene has CDR1 MNHNY and CDR2 SVGAGI (reference sequence). The CDR3 reads CASNLGGTHGYTF. The CDR3 nucleotides are TGTGCCAGCAACCTAGGGGGCACCCATGGCTACACCTTC.

The chain carries TRBV4-2 and TRBJ2-1; D call uncertain. The length of the CDR3 is 15 residues. The germline V and J ends were trimmed by 1 base and 9 bases, with 16 bases remaining between them. CDR1 and CDR2 from the germline V gene are LGHNA and YNFKEQ. CDR3 loop: CASSQASSGLGEQFF. CDR3 sequence (DNA): TGTGCCAGCAGCCAAGCTTCTTCCGGGCTGGGTGAGCAGTTCTTC.

This clone was observed a few times. V usage is TRBV28 and J usage is TRBJ2-2; 7 nucleotides match TRBD1. CDR1 is MDHEN, CDR2 SYDVKM, per germline. This CDR3 spans 15 amino acids. J was trimmed by 7 bases and V by 6 bases; bases with no gene match: 11. DNA for the CDR3: TGTGCCAGCAGCCTGGCCAGGGGGTTAGGCGGGGAGCTGTTTTTT. Translated, it gives CASSLARGLGGELFF.

The chain links TRBV7-8 to TRBJ2-1, with 8 bases lining up with TRBD2. The junction had 7 bases not matched to a gene; V was cut back by 6 bases and J by 12 bases. The germline V gene encodes CDR1 SGHVS and CDR2 FQNEAQ. The length of the CDR3 is 12 residues. The CDR3 sequence is CASSTSGTGQFF. The CDR3, as DNA: TGTGCCAGCAGTACTAGCGGAACGGGGCAGTTCTTC.

The J gene is TRBJ2-5, the V gene TRBV5-1; TRBD2 matches at 16 bases. The V and J ends lost 3 bases and 2 bases, in that order; junction bases with no gene match: 4. CDR1 SGHRS and CDR2 YFSETQ come from the germline V gene. The CDR3 is made up of 17 amino acids. The CDR3 bases are TGCGCCAGCAGCTCGGGACTAGCGGGAGGGGGGCAAGAGACCCAGTACTTC. Amino acids: CASSSGLAGGGQETQYF.

The chain is built from TRBV29-1 and TRBJ2-3; 9 nucleotides agree with TRBD2. Germline CDR1 reads SQVTM; CDR2 reads ANQGSEA. The CDR3 contains 15 residues. V shed 6 bases, J shed 4 bases, and the junction held 11 bases outside the gene matches. The CDR3 spells CSVALSGSSADTQYF. CDR3 in DNA: TGCAGCGTAGCCCTTAGCGGGAGTAGCGCAGATACGCAGTATTTT.

The chain employs TRBV11-3 and TRBJ2-3; D uncertain. The CDR3 covers 14 residues. Between the trimmed V and J ends, which lost 9 bases and 3 bases, there was a span of 16 bases. Germline V gene data show CDR1 as SGHNT and CDR2 as YENEEA. This chain's CDR3 is CASTGTEETDTQYF. The CDR3 DNA reads as TGTGCCAGTACTGGAACAGAAGAAACAGATACGCAGTATTTT.

Notes on this clone: Other DNA sequences within the sample encode an identical CDR3. This chain links TRBV5-1 with TRBJ1-1; D uncertain. Germline CDR1 and CDR2: SGHRS and YFSETQ. The germline V and J ends were trimmed by 0 bases and 0 bases, with 6 bases remaining between them. The CDR3 is 14 residues long. Here the CDR3 reads CASSLVGMNTEAFF. In DNA form, the CDR3 reads TGCGCCAGCAGCTTGGTAGGGATGAACACTGAAGCTTTCTTT.

Remarks on this clone: This sample also contains other DNA sequences that code for the same CDR3. The rearrangement links TRBV7-9 to TRBJ2-2, with no clear D. Trimming removed 2 bases from V and 0 bases from J, with 7 bases in between. This CDR3 region has 15 residues. Germline CDR1 reads SEHNR; CDR2 reads FQNEAQ (reference sequence). CDR3 nucleotide sequence: TGTGCCAGCAGCTTAATTTCCTCGAACACCGGGGAGCTGTTTTTT. This gives the protein CASSLISSNTGELFF.

The J gene is TRBJ2-1, the V gene TRBV2, with D possibly TRBD2 on 5 matching bases. There are 14 residues in the CDR3. Looked up from germline, CDR1 is SNHLY and CDR2 is FYNNEI. Trimming removed 3 bases at V and 8 bases at J, with 14 bases between. Written as DNA, the CDR3 is TGTGCCAGCAGTGACGGGGAATCTTGGGATGAGCAGTTCTTC. Its translation: CASSDGESWDEQFF.

The chain has TRBV5-6 and TRBJ2-7; perhaps D is TRBD1 or TRBD2 (5 bases each). V lost 4 bases to trimming and J lost 3 bases, with 23 bases between them. This CDR3 region has 17 residues. Germline CDR1 reads SGHDT; CDR2 reads YYEEEE. The CDR3 DNA follows: TGTGCCAGCAGCCCTATCAGGTTTGGGACCTACGGCTACGAGCAGTACTTC. Its translation is CASSPIRFGTYGYEQYF.

This clone was counted once. The chain has TRBV28 and TRBJ1-2, with unresolved D. There are 15 residues in the CDR3. CDR1 is MDHEN, CDR2 SYDVKM, per germline. The V end lost 7 bases, the J end lost 4 bases, and 19 bases lay between the germline ends. The CDR3: CASISVAPPPYGYTF. The CDR3 coding sequence is TGTGCCAGCATCAGTGTGGCCCCTCCACCCTATGGCTACACCTTC.

This chain links TRBV6-5 with TRBJ1-2; weak D call: TRBD1 (5 bases). CDR1 and CDR2 (germline): MNHEY, SVGAGI. The CDR3 extends over 15 amino acids. The V and J ends lost 6 bases and 2 bases respectively, with 16 bases between them. CDR3 loop: CASRPPRDGNYGYTF. DNA for the CDR3: TGTGCCAGCAGGCCGCCCCGGGACGGAAACTATGGCTACACCTTC.

The chain carries TRBV14 and TRBJ1-2; D may be TRBD1 (5 bases). CDR1 is SGHDN, CDR2 FVKESK, per germline. The CDR3 extends over 19 amino acids. V was cut by 2 bases and J by 6 bases, with 28 bases left in between. DNA for the CDR3: TGTGCCAGCAGCCAATCCCGGTGGGGGAGGGTGGAGACCGGGGATGGCTACACCTTC. It yields the protein CASSQSRWGRVETGDGYTF.

This clone came up once. The CDR3 region is CASSARVGPYEQYF. In DNA form, the CDR3 reads TGTGCCAGCAGCGCCAGGGTCGGCCCCTACGAGCAGTACTTC. The chain recombines TRBV11-2 with TRBJ2-5; D is perhaps TRBD1 (5 bases). The end of the DNA aligns better with TRBJ2-7, so the J call may be wrong. Germline CDR1 reads SGHAT; CDR2 reads FQNNGV. This CDR3 spans 14 amino acids.